This T cell receptor beta chain originates from a study of regulatory T cells in long-lasting Graves disease. Looked up from germline, CDR1 is LNHNV and CDR2 is YYDKDF (reference sequence). V was cut by 0 bases and J by 1 base, with 19 bases left in between. The CDR3 spans 20 residues. Arm-PCR of CDR3 regions with iRepertoire HTBI primers generated TCR beta libraries. TCRdb itself ran the multiplex PCR reads through MiXCR, one entry per CDR3 protein. The table records 650,000 to 850,000 distinct CDR3 sequences, 25% to 35% of them present only once. The time point here: persistent/refractory GD, antithyroid drugs over 5 years with positive TRAb. PBMCs were the source of the RNA used for TCR sequencing. Only a few counts were recorded for this clonotype. The antigen remains unidentified. Study-wide results and caveats: Sharing of public clonotypes was greater in persistent patients (2,741) than in new patients (around 930). Segments TRBV28, TRBJ1-2 and TRBJ2-5 showed preferential usage in persistent disease.

This clonotype was obtained from a female donor with Graves disease. Here the sequenced sample was peripheral blood mononuclear cells (PBMCs), taken when the disease was refractory, from a patient treated with antithyroid drugs. This chain uses TRBV15 with TRBJ2-6; TRBD2 is a possible D gene (5 bases). DNA of the CDR3: TGTGCCACCAGCAGAGATAAGTTCGAGGGAGTAGGATCTGGGGCCAACGTCCTGACTTTC. It encodes CATSRDKFEGVGSGANVLTF.